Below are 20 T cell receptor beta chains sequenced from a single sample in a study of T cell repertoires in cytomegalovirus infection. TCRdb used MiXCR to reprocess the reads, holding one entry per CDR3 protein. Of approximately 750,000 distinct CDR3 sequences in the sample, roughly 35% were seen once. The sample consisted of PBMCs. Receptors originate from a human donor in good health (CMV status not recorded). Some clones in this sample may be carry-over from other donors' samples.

The CDR3 region has the DNA TGTGCCAGCAGTGACGGATCGGGAGCGGGCTCCTACAATGAGCAGTTCTTC. Translated: CASSDGSGAGSYNEQFF. V and J are TRBV6-4 and TRBJ2-1; possibly TRBD2 for D (6 bases). V was pared by 2 bases and J by 0 bases, with 14 bases between. CDR3 size: 17 residues. Per germline, CDR1 MRHNA and CDR2 SNTAGT.

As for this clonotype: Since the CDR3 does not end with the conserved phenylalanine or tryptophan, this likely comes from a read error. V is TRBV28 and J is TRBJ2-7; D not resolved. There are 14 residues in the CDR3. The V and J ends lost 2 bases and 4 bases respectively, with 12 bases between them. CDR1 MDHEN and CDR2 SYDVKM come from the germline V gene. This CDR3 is CASSLGRFEYEQYL. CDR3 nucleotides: TGTGCCAGCAGTTTAGGCAGGTTCGAATACGAGCAGTACTTA.

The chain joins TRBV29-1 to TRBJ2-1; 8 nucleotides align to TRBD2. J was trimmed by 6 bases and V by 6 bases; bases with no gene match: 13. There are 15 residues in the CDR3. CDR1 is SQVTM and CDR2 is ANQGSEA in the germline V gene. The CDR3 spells CSVPKGGTRGNEQFF. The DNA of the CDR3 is TGCAGCGTCCCCAAAGGGGGGACTAGGGGCAATGAGCAGTTCTTC.

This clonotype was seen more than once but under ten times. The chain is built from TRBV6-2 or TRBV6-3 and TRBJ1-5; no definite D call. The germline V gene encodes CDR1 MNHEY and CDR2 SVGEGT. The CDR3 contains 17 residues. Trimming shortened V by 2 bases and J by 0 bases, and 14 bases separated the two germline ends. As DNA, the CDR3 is TGTGCCAGCAGTTACAGAAACCTAGATCATAGCAATCAGCCCCAGCATTTT. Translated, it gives CASSYRNLDHSNQPQHF.

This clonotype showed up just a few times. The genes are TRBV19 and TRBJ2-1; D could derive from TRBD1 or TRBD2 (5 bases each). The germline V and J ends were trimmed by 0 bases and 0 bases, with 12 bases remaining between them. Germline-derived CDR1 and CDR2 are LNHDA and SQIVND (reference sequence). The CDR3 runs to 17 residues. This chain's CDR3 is CASSIDQEGTSYNEQFF. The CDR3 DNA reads TGTGCCAGTAGTATAGATCAAGAGGGGACCTCCTACAATGAGCAGTTCTTC.

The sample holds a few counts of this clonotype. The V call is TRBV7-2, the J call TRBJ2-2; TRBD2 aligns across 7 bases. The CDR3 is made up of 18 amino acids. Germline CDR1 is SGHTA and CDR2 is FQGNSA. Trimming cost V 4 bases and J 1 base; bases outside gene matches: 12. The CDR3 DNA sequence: TGTGCCAGCAGCTATAACCTACCGGCTAGCGGGAACACCGGGGAGCTGTTTTTT. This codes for CASSYNLPASGNTGELFF.

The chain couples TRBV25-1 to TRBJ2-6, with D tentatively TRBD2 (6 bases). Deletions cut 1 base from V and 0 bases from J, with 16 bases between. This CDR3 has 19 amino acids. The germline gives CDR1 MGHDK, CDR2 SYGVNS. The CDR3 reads CASSEWEVPGPSGANVLTF. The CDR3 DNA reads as TGTGCCAGCAGTGAATGGGAGGTTCCCGGACCCTCTGGGGCCAACGTCCTGACTTTC.

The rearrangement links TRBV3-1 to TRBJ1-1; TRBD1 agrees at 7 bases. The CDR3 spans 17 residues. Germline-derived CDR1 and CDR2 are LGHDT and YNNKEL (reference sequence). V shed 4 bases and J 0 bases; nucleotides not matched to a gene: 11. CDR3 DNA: TGTGCCAGCAGCCGGTTTAGCAGGGGGTTGATGAACACTGAAGCTTTCTTT. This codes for CASSRFSRGLMNTEAFF. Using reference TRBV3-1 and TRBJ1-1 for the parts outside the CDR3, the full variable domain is DTAVSQTPKYLVTQMGNDKSIKCEQNLGHDTMYWYKQDSKKFLKIMFSYNNKELIINETVPNRFSPKSPDKAHLNLHINSLELGDSAVYFCASSRFSRGLMNTEAFFGQGTRLTVV.

The CDR3 loop reads CASSVVQATGELFF. CDR3 coding DNA: TGTGCCAGCAGTGTGGTCCAGGCCACCGGGGAGCTGTTTTTT. V usage is TRBV2 and J usage is TRBJ2-2, with no clear D. This CDR3 is 14 amino acids long. The germline V gene has CDR1 SNHLY and CDR2 FYNNEI. The V and J ends lost 4 bases and 4 bases respectively, with 10 bases between them. The complete variable domain, with remaining parts taken from reference TRBV2 and TRBJ2-2, reads EPEVTQTPSHQVTQMGQEVILRCVPISNHLYFYWYRQILGQKVEFLVSFYNNEISEKSEIFDDQFSVERPDGSNFTLKIRSTKLEDSAMYFCASSVVQATGELFFGEGSRLTVL.

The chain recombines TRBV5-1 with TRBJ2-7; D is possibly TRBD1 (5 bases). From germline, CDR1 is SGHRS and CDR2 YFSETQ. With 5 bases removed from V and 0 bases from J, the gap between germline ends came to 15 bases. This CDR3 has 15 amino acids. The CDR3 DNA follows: TGCGCCAGCAGGGCCCTGCGGCAGGGCTCCTACGAGCAGTACTTC. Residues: CASRALRQGSYEQYF.

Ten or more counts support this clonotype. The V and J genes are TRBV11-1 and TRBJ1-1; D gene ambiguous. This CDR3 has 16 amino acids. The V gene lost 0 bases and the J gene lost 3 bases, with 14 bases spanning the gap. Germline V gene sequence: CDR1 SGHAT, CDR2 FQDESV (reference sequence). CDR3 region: CASSLAGGRRYTEAFF. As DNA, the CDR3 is TGTGCCAGCAGCTTAGCGGGCGGGCGGAGATACACTGAAGCTTTCTTT.

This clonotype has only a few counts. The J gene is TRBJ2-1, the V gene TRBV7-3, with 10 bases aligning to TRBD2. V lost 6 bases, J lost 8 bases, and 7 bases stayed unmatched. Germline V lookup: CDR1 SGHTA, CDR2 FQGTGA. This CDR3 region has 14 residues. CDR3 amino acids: CASSLAGGLYEQFF. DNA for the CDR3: TGTGCCAGCAGTTTAGCGGGGGGACTCTATGAGCAGTTCTTC.

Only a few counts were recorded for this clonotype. CDR3 residues: CASSLSGGGGQFF. In DNA form, the CDR3 reads TGTGCCAGCAGCTTAAGTGGCGGGGGAGGGCAGTTCTTC. The chain is built from TRBV7-8 and TRBJ2-1; 7 bases align to TRBD2. CDR1 and CDR2 (germline): SGHVS, FQNEAQ. This CDR3 is 13 amino acids long. Trimming at V came to 2 bases and at J to 12 bases, leaving 7 bases not matched to a gene.

Written as DNA, the CDR3 is TGCGCCAGCAGCCGGAAGGATTTGGTCTACAATGAGCAGTTCTTC. Amino acids: CASSRKDLVYNEQFF. The chain has TRBV4-1 and TRBJ2-1; no reliable D call. The CDR3 loop spans 15 amino acids. From germline, CDR1 is MGHRA and CDR2 YSYEKL. Trimming took off 4 bases at V and 3 bases at J, with 13 bases between the two ends.

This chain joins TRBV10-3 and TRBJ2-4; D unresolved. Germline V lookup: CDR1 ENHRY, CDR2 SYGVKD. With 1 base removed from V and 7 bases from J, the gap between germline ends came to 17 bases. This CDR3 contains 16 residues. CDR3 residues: CAISELERQGTNIQYF. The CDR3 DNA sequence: TGTGCCATCAGTGAGTTAGAGAGGCAAGGCACCAACATTCAGTACTTC.

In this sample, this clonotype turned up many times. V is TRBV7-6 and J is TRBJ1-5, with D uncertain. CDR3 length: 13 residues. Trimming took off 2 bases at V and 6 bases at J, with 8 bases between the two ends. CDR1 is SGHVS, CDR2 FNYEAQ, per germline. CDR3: CASSLSRGQPQHF. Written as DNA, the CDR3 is TGTGCCAGCAGCTTATCCCGGGGTCAGCCCCAGCATTTT.

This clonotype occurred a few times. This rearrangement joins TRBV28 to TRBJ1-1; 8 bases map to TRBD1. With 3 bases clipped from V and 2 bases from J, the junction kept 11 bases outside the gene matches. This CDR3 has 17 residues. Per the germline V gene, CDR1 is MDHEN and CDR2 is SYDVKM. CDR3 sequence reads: CASSFRRTGLPNTEAFF. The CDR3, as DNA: TGTGCCAGCAGTTTTCGCAGGACAGGGCTACCTAACACTGAAGCTTTCTTT.

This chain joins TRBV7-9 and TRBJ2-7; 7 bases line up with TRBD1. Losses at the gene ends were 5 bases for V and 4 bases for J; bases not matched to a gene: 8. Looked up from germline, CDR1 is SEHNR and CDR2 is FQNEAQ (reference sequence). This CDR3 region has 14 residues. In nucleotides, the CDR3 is TGTGCCAGCAGCCCATCGGGACAGAGATACGAGCAGTACTTC. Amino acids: CASSPSGQRYEQYF.

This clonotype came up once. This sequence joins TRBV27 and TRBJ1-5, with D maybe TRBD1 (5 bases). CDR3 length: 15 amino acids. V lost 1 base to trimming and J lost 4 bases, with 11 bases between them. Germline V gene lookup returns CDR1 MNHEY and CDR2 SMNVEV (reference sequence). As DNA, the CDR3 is TGTGCCAGCAGTTTATGGGGCGGGGCTAATCAGCCCCAGCATTTT. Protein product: CASSLWGGANQPQHF.

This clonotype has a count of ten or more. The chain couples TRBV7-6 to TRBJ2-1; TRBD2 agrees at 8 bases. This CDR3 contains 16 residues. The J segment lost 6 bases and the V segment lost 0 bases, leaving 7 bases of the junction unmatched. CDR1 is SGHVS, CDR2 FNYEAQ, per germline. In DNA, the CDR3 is TGTGCCAGCAGCTTAGCGGCTAGCGGGCTCCTCAATGAGCAGTTCTTC. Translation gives CASSLAASGLLNEQFF.